The 9 T cell receptor beta chains reported below all come from one sample, sequenced in a study of blood T cell repertoires in COVID-19. The assay was immunoSEQ multiplex PCR, and TCRdb's table has in-frame clones only and misses some. This sample has tens of thousands of clones; roughly 88% occur once, and the top ten carry around 8.1%. The specimen sequenced was peripheral blood. The receptors were sampled from a man aged 30 to 39 with acute or convalescent COVID-19.

The chain couples TRBV6-2 or TRBV6-3 to TRBJ2-7; 14 nucleotides match TRBD2. The CDR3 is 16 amino acids. J was trimmed by 3 bases and V by 2 bases; bases with no gene match: 3. CDR1 and CDR2 from the germline V gene are MNHEY and SVGEGT. The CDR3 protein is CASSYRTSGRFYEQYF. CDR3 nucleotides: TGTGCCAGCAGTTACCGGACTAGCGGGAGGTTCTACGAGCAGTACTTC.

Worth noting for this clone: The germline gene is not matched at one end of the junction; a read error may be the cause. The chain carries TRBV2 and TRBJ2-1, with TRBD2 as a possible D gene (5 bases). This CDR3 has 13 amino acids. Looked up from germline, CDR1 is SNHLY and CDR2 is FYNNEI. CDR3 coding DNA: TGTGCCAGCACCCTAGCCTCCCACAATGAGCAGTTCTTC. Translation: CASTLASHNEQFF. The variable domain in full, with the rest retrieved from reference TRBV2 and TRBJ2-1, is EPEVTQTPSHQVTQMGQEVILRCVPISNHLYFYWYRQILGQKVEFLVSFYNNEISEKSEIFDDQFSVERPDGSNFTLKIRSTKLEDSAMYFCASTLASHNEQFFGPGTRLTVL.

This chain links TRBV6-5 with TRBJ1-1; 8 positions agree with TRBD1. Per the germline V gene, CDR1 is MNHEY and CDR2 is SVGAGI. V was pared by 4 bases and J by 10 bases, with 8 bases of the junction left unmatched. The CDR3 spans 13 residues. CDR3: CASSWTGMGVAFF. CDR3 coding DNA: TGTGCCAGCAGTTGGACAGGGATGGGTGTAGCTTTCTTT.

This chain connects TRBV4-1 to TRBJ2-2, with 8 bases fitting TRBD2. Germline V CDR1 and CDR2: MGHRA, YSYEKL. Trimming cost V 5 bases and J 5 bases; bases outside gene matches: 4. CDR3 length equals 14 residues. The CDR3: CASSFTGGTGELFF. In DNA, the CDR3 is TGCGCCAGCAGCTTTACGGGGGGGACCGGGGAGCTGTTTTTT.

This clone was recorded once. The chain employs TRBV30 and TRBJ1-6; D is possibly TRBD1 (5 bases). Germline CDR1 is GTSNPN and CDR2 is SVGIG (reference sequence). The germline V and J ends were trimmed by 4 bases and 0 bases, with 10 bases remaining between them. This CDR3 comprises 15 residues. CDR3 sequence: CAWNKDSSYNSPLHF. DNA of the CDR3: TGTGCCTGGAATAAAGACAGCTCCTATAATTCACCCCTCCACTTT.

For the CDR3, the DNA is TGCAGCGTTGCGTCTGGAAACACCATATATTTT. Translating it yields CSVASGNTIYF. The genes are TRBV29-1 and TRBJ1-3, with no clear D. Between the trimmed V and J ends, which lost 4 bases and 1 base, there was a span of 2 bases. The germline V gene has CDR1 SQVTM and CDR2 ANQGSEA. CDR3 size: 11 residues.

J is TRBJ1-4 and V is TRBV20-1; possible D gene TRBD1, 5 bases. CDR1 is DFQATT and CDR2 is SNEGSKA in the germline V gene (reference sequence). V was cut by 3 bases and J by 8 bases, with 16 bases left in between. The CDR3 sequence is 14 residues long. Written as DNA, the CDR3 is TGCAGTGCTAGTTTGCCCGGGGGAAGGGAAAAACTGTTTTTT. Translation gives CSASLPGGREKLFF.

The rearrangement joins TRBV6-5 to TRBJ1-2, with D possibly TRBD1 on 5 matching bases. V lost 6 bases and J lost 4, with 6 bases in between. Germline CDR1 and CDR2: MNHEY and SVGAGI. The CDR3 contains 11 residues. In nucleotides, the CDR3 is TGTGCCAGCAGAGACAGCTATGGCTACACCTTC. Encoded protein: CASRDSYGYTF.

The chain is built from TRBV9 and TRBJ1-2; 9 bases are a match to TRBD1. Germline V lookup: CDR1 SGDLS, CDR2 YYNGEE. J lost 8 bases, V lost 4 bases, and 9 bases had no gene match. The CDR3 has 14 amino acids. The CDR3 region has the DNA TGTGCCAGCAGCACCGCGGGACAGGGAAGGGGCTACACCTTC. Amino acids: CASSTAGQGRGYTF.